This TCR beta chain derives from a study of immune characterization of retroperitoneal liposarcoma. Trimming removed 7 bases from V and 7 bases from J; junction bases left unmatched: 4. This CDR3 has 13 residues. Germline V gives CDR1 WSHSY, CDR2 SAAADI. TCRdb re-called the PCR reads with MiXCR, one entry per CDR3 protein. The sample records 11,000 or so distinct CDR3 sequences, about 20% being singletons. This clonotype was recorded many times. The receptor comes from a female donor with retroperitoneal liposarcoma. The chain combines TRBV10-2 with TRBJ2-2; 9 nucleotides match TRBD2. Sequencing was performed on blood. CDR3 in DNA: TGCGCCAGCACCGAGCGGGAGGTCGGGGAGCTGTTTTTT. Translating it yields CASTEREVGELFF.